This section outlines one T cell receptor (beta chain) sequence together with its context. Its antigen is currently unknown. The data are from a study of CD8 T cells in Susac syndrome. Study information: Patients with Susac syndrome were therapy-naive, on corticosteroids, or on intravenous immunoglobulin alone at the time that blood was drawn.

RNA in amounts of roughly 0.45 to 1 ug was reverse transcribed with random hexamers. Across 54 Vbeta and 13 Jbeta, immunoSEQ multiplex PCR amplified TCR beta CDR3. TCRdb processed the immunoSEQ multiplex PCR reads anew with MiXCR; each CDR3 protein has one entry. Of 95,000 to 150,000 distinct CDR3 sequences detected, roughly 94% appear once; the ten largest clones hold more than 0.25%. Study conclusions and caveats: CD8+ clonal expansion in Susac was maximal in TEMRA cells and in active patients.

The V and J ends lost 0 bases and 0 bases respectively, with 14 bases between them. The CDR3 is 16 residues long. Germline CDR1 reads DFQATT; CDR2 reads SNEGSKA (reference sequence). Sequencing was carried out using CD8+ T cells from PBMCs. The chain recombines TRBV20-1 with TRBJ1-2, with unresolved D. This receptor was taken from a human donor with Susac syndrome. The CDR3 here is CSARDHVGITNYGYTF. CDR3 nucleotides: TGCAGTGCTAGAGATCATGTGGGGATCACTAACTATGGCTACACCTTC.